This entry is about one TCR beta chain. The data originate from a study of CD8 T cells in Susac syndrome. Random hexamers were used to reverse transcribe the RNA input (about 0.5 to 1 ug). A multiplex approach, immunoSEQ multiplex PCR, amplified TCR beta CDR3 across 54 Vbeta and 13 Jbeta. TCRdb itself ran the immunoSEQ multiplex PCR reads through MiXCR, one entry per CDR3 protein. This sample has 95,000 to 150,000 distinct CDR3 sequences, with roughly 95% found just once. The length of the CDR3 is 13 residues. Between the trimmed V and J ends, which lost 3 bases and 7 bases, there was a span of 10 bases.

The specimen sequenced was CD4+ T cells from PBMCs. The receptor comes from a human donor with Susac syndrome. V is TRBV12-3 or TRBV12-4 and J is TRBJ1-5; unclear D gene. The CDR3 DNA follows: TGTGCCAGCAGTTTTGGGGAGCAACAGCCCCAGCATTTT. Translated: CASSFGEQQPQHF.